A single sample is the source of the 16 T cell receptor beta chains below, sequenced in a study of T cell responses to AZD1222 COVID-19 vaccine. Data came from immunoSEQ multiplex PCR; TCRdb stores just in-frame clones and leaves some out. The sample lists some 56,000 clones, about 91% seen once, with 6.1% in the top ten. The sequencing here drew on peripheral blood, taken 28 days after the second AZD1222 dose. The receptor set was obtained from an adult who received the AZD1222 COVID-19 vaccine.

This clone appeared a few times. This chain's CDR3 is CASSPRDGYNSPLHF. The CDR3 nucleotides read TGTGCCAGCAGCCCCCGGGACGGCTATAATTCACCCCTCCACTTT. The chain recombines TRBV3-1 (or the pseudogene TRBV3-2) with TRBJ1-6, with TRBD1 as a possible D gene (5 bases). Germline V gene data show CDR1 as LGHDT and CDR2 as YNNKEL (reference sequence). Trimming stripped 4 bases from V and 3 bases from J, with 10 bases between. The CDR3 length is 15 residues.

The chain combines TRBV12-3 or TRBV12-4 with TRBJ1-1; D not certain. V was shortened by 7 bases and J by 11 bases, with 14 bases between the two germline ends. This CDR3 is built from 11 residues. CDR3 residues: CASTLNHRAFF. The CDR3 coding sequence is TGTGCCAGCACCCTTAACCACCGGGCTTTCTTT.

The CDR3 coding sequence is TGTGCCAGCAGCTTGGCCGGGACGGGAGTCTACGAGCAGTACTTC. It yields the protein CASSLAGTGVYEQYF. The rearrangement uses TRBV5-8 and TRBJ2-7; TRBD2 is a possible D gene (6 bases). The CDR3 length is 15 residues. In germline, CDR1 is SGHTS, CDR2 YDEGEE. V lost 0 bases and J 3 bases, leaving 13 bases between the germline ends. Looking up the rest from reference TRBV5-8 and TRBJ2-7 gives the full variable domain: EAGVTQSPTHLIKTRGQQATLRCSPISGHTSVYWYQQALGLGLQFLLWYDEGEERNRGNFPPRFSGRQFPNYSSELNVNALELEDSALYLCASSLAGTGVYEQYFGPGTRLTVT.

The J gene is TRBJ2-2, the V gene TRBV18; D possibly corresponds to TRBD1 (5 bases). This CDR3 is built from 16 residues. Germline V lookup: CDR1 KGHSH, CDR2 LQKENI. Trimming left V 3 bases short and J 3 bases short, with 14 bases between. The CDR3, as DNA: TGTGCCAGCTCACCTAGGACAAACGCCGACACCGGGGAGCTGTTTTTT. Protein: CASSPRTNADTGELFF.

This chain connects TRBV7-3 to TRBJ2-5; D might be TRBD1 or TRBD2, each matching 6 bases. The V and J ends lost 1 base and 3 bases respectively, with 24 bases between them. The CDR3 sequence is 19 residues long. CDR1 is SGHTA and CDR2 is FQGTGA in the germline V gene. The CDR3 nucleotides are TGTGCCAGCAGCTTAAGGGGGGCCGTGACAGGATTCGAGAAAGAGACCCAGTACTTC. This encodes CASSLRGAVTGFEKETQYF. The variable domain in full, with the rest retrieved from reference TRBV7-3 and TRBJ2-5, is GAGVSQTPSNKVTEKGKYVELRCDPISGHTALYWYRQSLGQGPEFLIYFQGTGAADDSGLPNDRFFAVRPEGSVSTLKIQRTERGDSAVYLCASSLRGAVTGFEKETQYFGPGTRLLVL.

The chain has TRBV5-1 and TRBJ1-3, with TRBD1 matching 7 bases. Germline CDR1 SGHRS, CDR2 YFSETQ. With V trimmed by 4 bases and J by 2 bases, 6 bases remained unmatched. The CDR3 has 15 amino acids. CDR3 sequence: CASSLLQGTGNTIYF. CDR3 sequence (DNA): TGCGCCAGCAGCCTACTACAGGGGACTGGAAACACCATATATTTT.

This clone was observed a single time. The rearrangement uses TRBV21-1 and TRBJ2-6; the table's D call TRBD1 went unverified against the DNA. TRBV21-1 is a documented pseudogene. The CDR3 is 16 amino acids. The CDR3 bases are TGTGCCAGCAGCAAGCGGACAGGGGCTGGGGCCAACGTCCTGACTTTC. Protein product: CASSKRTGAGANVLTF.

The chain couples TRBV7-9 to TRBJ2-2, with D unclear. The germline CDR1 and CDR2 sequences are SEHNR and FQNEAQ (reference sequence). This CDR3 contains 14 residues. The V gene lost 5 bases and the J gene lost 3 bases, with 10 bases spanning the gap. The CDR3 sequence is CASSPLSHTGELFF. CDR3 DNA sequence: TGTGCCAGCAGCCCCCTCTCACACACCGGGGAGCTGTTTTTT.

The V call is TRBV6-5, the J call TRBJ1-4; D is ambiguous. The CDR3 is 13 residues long. The germline V gene has CDR1 MNHEY and CDR2 SVGAGI. Trimming took off 7 bases at V and 7 bases at J, with 13 bases between the two ends. CDR3 amino acids: CASNPGIVEKLFF. The CDR3 DNA follows: TGTGCCAGCAATCCGGGGATCGTTGAAAAACTGTTTTTT.

V gene TRBV2 combines with J gene TRBJ2-5; TRBD1 is a possible D gene (6 bases). CDR1 and CDR2 from the germline V gene are SNHLY and FYNNEI. The CDR3 spans 15 residues. V dropped 2 bases and J dropped 5 bases, with 15 bases sitting between them. The CDR3 sequence is CASSESWTVGETQYF. Written as DNA, the CDR3 is TGTGCCAGCAGTGAAAGCTGGACAGTGGGCGAGACCCAGTACTTC.

The genes are TRBV5-4 and TRBJ1-6; D might be TRBD1 (6 bases). Germline lookup yields CDR1 SGHNT and CDR2 YYREEE (reference sequence). The CDR3 totals 14 residues. V shed 4 bases and J shed 9 bases, with 14 bases lying between them. CDR3 bases: TGTGCCAGCAGCCTACAGGGTGTAGGTTCACCCCTCCACTTT. This encodes CASSLQGVGSPLHF.

The V and J genes are TRBV11-2 and TRBJ2-5, with TRBD2 identical over 12 bases. V dropped 2 bases and J dropped 3; count of bases not matched to a gene: 1. CDR3 length equals 15 residues. CDR1 and CDR2 from the germline V gene are SGHAT and FQNNGV. CDR3 DNA sequence: TGTGCCAGCAGCTTACGACTAGCGGGAGAAGAGACCCAGTACTTC. Its translation: CASSLRLAGEETQYF.

This clone has a single count. This rearrangement joins TRBV18 to TRBJ2-7, with 8 positions matching TRBD1. This CDR3 has 15 amino acids. Germline CDR1 is KGHSH and CDR2 is LQKENI. V shed 6 bases, J shed 3 bases, and the junction held 10 bases outside the gene matches. The CDR3 reads CASSPIDRGGYEQYF. CDR3 DNA sequence: TGTGCCAGCTCTCCGATTGACAGGGGAGGCTACGAGCAGTACTTC.

The V call is TRBV19, the J call TRBJ2-1; D remains unclear. There are 11 residues in the CDR3. V shed 1 base and J shed 9 bases, with 4 bases lying between them. The germline gives CDR1 LNHDA, CDR2 SQIVND (reference sequence). DNA of the CDR3: TGTGCCAGTAGTATAGGGGGTGAGCAGTTCTTC. It encodes CASSIGGEQFF.

V gene TRBV4-2 combines with J gene TRBJ1-2, with D maybe TRBD1 (5 bases). Germline V gene data show CDR1 as LGHNA and CDR2 as YNFKEQ. This CDR3 is 16 amino acids long. V was trimmed by 1 base and J by 5 bases, leaving 17 bases between them. CDR3 coding DNA: TGTGCCAGCAGCCAAGGTGGTTGGGGCGCGGGATATGGCTACACCTTC. Translation: CASSQGGWGAGYGYTF.

The V and J genes are TRBV6-5 and TRBJ2-1, with D unresolved. The V end lost 6 bases, the J end lost 3 bases, and 6 bases lay between the germline ends. Germline V gene data show CDR1 as MNHEY and CDR2 as SVGAGI. The CDR3 runs to 12 residues. The CDR3 protein is CASSGNYNEQFF. CDR3 nucleotides: TGTGCCAGCAGCGGAAACTACAATGAGCAGTTCTTC.